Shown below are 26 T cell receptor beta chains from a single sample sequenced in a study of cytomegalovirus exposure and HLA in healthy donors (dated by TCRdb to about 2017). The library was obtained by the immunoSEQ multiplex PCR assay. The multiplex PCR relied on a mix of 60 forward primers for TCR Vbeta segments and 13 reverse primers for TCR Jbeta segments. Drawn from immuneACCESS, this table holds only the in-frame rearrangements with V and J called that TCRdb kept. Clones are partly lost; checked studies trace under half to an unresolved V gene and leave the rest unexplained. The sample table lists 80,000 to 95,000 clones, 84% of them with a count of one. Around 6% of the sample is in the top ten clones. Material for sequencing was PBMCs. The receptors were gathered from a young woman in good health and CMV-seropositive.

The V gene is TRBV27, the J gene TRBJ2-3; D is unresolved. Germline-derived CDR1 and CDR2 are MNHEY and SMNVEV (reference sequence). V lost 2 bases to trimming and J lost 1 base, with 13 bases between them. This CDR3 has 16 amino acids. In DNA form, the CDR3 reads TGTGCCAGCAGTTTAGAGCCAGAGGTGCGCACAGATACGCAGTATTTT. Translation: CASSLEPEVRTDTQYF.

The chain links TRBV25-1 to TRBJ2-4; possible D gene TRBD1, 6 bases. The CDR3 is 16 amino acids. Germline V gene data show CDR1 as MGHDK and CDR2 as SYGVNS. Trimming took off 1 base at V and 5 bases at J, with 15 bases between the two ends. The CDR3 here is CASSESRQAGENIQYF. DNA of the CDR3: TGTGCCAGCAGTGAATCACGACAGGCTGGAGAAAACATTCAGTACTTC. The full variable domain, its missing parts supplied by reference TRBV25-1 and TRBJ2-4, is EADIYQTPRYLVIGTGKKITLECSQTMGHDKMYWYQQDPGMELHLIHYSYGVNSTEKGDLSSESTVSRIRTEHFPLTLESARPSHTSQYLCASSESRQAGENIQYFGAGTRLSVL.

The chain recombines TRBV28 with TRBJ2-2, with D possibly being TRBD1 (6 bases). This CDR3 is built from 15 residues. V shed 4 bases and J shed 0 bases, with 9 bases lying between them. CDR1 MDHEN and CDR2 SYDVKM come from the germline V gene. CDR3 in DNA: TGTGCCAGCAGTTCTGGGGGCCCGAACACCGGGGAGCTGTTTTTT. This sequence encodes CASSSGGPNTGELFF.

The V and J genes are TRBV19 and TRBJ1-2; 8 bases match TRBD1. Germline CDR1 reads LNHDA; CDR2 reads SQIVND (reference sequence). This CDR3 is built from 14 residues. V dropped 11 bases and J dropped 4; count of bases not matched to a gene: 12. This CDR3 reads CASRPGQGVYGYTF. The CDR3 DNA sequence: TGTGCCTCCCGCCCAGGACAGGGCGTCTATGGCTACACCTTC.

CDR3 DNA: TGTGCCAGCAGCTTAGGAATGAGCTCCTACAATGAGCAGTTCTTC. Translated: CASSLGMSSYNEQFF. The gene calls are TRBV13 and TRBJ2-1; no clear D. The CDR3 consists of 15 residues. V lost 0 bases and J lost 0, with 6 bases in between. The germline V gene has CDR1 PRHDT and CDR2 FYEKMQ (reference sequence).

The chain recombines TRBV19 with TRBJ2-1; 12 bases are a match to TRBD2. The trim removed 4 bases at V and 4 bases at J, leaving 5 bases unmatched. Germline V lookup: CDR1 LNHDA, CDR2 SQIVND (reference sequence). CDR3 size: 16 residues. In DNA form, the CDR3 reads TGTGCCAGTAGTACCTCAGGACTAGCGGGATACAATGAGCAGTTCTTC. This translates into CASSTSGLAGYNEQFF.

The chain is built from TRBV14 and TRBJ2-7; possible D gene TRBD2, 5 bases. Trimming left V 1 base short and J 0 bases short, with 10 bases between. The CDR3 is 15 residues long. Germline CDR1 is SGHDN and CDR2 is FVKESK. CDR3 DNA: TGTGCCAGCAGCCAAGGGAGGCCCCCCTCCTACGAGCAGTACTTC. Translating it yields CASSQGRPPSYEQYF.

This chain's CDR3 is CASSAGTTGIGYTF. CDR3 nucleotide sequence: TGTGCCAGCAGTGCCGGCACCACGGGGATTGGCTACACCTTC. The J gene is TRBJ1-2, the V gene TRBV6-1; D is uncertain. This CDR3 contains 14 residues. The germline CDR1 and CDR2 sequences are MNHNS and SASEGT. V was pared by 4 bases and J by 7 bases, with 16 bases between.

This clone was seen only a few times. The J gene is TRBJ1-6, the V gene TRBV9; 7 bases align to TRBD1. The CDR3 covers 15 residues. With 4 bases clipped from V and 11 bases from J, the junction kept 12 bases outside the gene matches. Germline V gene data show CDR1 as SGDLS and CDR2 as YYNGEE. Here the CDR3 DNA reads TGTGCCAGCAGCCCAACGGACAGGCGTGTAGCACCCCTCCACTTT. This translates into CASSPTDRRVAPLHF.

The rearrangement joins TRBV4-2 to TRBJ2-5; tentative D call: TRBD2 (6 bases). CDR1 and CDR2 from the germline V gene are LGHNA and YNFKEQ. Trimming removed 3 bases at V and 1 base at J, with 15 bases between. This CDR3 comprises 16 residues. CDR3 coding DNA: TGTGCCAGCAGCCAGCTACTACCAGCGGGCCAAGAGACCCAGTACTTC. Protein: CASSQLLPAGQETQYF.

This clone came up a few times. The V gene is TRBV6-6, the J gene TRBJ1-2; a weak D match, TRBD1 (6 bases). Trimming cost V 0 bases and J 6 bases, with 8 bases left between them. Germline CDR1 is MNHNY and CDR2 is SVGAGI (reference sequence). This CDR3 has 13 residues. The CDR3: CASSYSKGDGYTF. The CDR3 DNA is TGTGCCAGCAGTTACTCAAAGGGGGATGGCTACACCTTC.

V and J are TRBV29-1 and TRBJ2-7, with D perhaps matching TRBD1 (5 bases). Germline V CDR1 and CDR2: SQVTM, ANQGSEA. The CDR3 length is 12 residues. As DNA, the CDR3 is TGCAGTGCCAGGGTAATGGGCTACGAGCAGTACTTC. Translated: CSARVMGYEQYF.

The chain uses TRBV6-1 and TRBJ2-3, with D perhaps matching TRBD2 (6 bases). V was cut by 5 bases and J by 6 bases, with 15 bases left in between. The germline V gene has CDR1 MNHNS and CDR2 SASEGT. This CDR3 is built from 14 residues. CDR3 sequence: CASSPGLIRDTQYF. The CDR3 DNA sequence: TGTGCCAGCAGTCCGGGACTGATCAGGGATACGCAGTATTTT.

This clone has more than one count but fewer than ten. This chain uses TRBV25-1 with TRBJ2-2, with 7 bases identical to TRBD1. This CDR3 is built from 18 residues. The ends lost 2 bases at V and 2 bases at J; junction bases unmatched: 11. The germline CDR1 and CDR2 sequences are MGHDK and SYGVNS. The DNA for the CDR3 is TGTGCCAGCAGTGAACCTCCCCGGCGACAGGGCAACACCGGGGAGCTGTTTTTT. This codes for CASSEPPRRQGNTGELFF.

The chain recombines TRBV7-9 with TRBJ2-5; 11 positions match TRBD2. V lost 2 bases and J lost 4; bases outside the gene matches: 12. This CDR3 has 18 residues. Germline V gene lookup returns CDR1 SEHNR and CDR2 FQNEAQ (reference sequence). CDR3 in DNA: TGTGCCAGCAGCTTACGGATGGGTAGCGGGAGGGTCGGAGAGACCCAGTACTTC. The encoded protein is CASSLRMGSGRVGETQYF.

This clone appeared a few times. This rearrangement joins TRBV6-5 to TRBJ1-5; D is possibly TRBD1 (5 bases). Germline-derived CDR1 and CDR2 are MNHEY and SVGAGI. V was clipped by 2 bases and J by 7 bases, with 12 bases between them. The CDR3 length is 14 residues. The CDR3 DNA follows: TGTGCCAGCAGTTACGGAGGGGTAGGGCAGCCCCAGCATTTT. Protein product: CASSYGGVGQPQHF.

The CDR3, as DNA: TGCGCCAGCAGCTGGACAGGAAGAACTGAAGCTTTCTTT. Amino acid sequence: CASSWTGRTEAFF. V gene TRBV4-1 combines with J gene TRBJ1-1; 7 bases map to TRBD1. The CDR3 spans 13 residues. J gave up 5 bases and V 5 bases, and 5 bases lay outside the gene matches. CDR1 is MGHRA, CDR2 YSYEKL, per germline.

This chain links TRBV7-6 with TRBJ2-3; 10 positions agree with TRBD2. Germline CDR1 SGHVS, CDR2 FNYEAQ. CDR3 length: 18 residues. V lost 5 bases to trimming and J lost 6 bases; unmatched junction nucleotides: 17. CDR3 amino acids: CASSPILRPSGSGDTQYF. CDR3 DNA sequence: TGTGCCAGCAGCCCAATACTTAGGCCTAGCGGGAGTGGCGATACGCAGTATTTT.

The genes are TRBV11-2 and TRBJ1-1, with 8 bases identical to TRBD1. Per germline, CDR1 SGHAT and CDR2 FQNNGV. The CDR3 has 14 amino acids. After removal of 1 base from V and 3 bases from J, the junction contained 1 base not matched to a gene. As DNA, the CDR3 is TGTGCCAGCAGCTTAGGGACAGGGCACACTGAAGCTTTCTTT. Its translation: CASSLGTGHTEAFF. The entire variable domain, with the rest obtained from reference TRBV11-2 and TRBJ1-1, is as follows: EAGVAQSPRYKIIEKRQSVAFWCNPISGHATLYWYQQILGQGPKLLIQFQNNGVVDDSQLPKDRFSAERLKGVDSTLKIQPAKLEDSAVYLCASSLGTGHTEAFFGQGTRLTVV.

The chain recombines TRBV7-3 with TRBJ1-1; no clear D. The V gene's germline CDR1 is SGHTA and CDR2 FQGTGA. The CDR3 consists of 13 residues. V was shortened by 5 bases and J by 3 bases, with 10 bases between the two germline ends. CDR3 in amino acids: CASSLTSHTEAFF. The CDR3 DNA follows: TGTGCCAGCAGCCTCACGAGCCACACTGAAGCTTTCTTT.

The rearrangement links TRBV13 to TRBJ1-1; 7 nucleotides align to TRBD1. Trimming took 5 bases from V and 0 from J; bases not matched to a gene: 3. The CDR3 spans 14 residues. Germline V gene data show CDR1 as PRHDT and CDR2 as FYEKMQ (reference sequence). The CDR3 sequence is CASSRTGVNTEAFF. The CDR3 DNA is TGTGCCAGCAGCAGAACAGGGGTGAACACTGAAGCTTTCTTT.

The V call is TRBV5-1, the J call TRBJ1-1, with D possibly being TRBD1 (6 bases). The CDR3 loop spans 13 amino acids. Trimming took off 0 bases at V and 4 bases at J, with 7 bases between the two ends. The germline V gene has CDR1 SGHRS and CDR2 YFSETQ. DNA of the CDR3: TGCGCCAGCAGCTTGGAACAGGGCACTGAAGCTTTCTTT. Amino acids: CASSLEQGTEAFF.

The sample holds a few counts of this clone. Here the CDR3 DNA reads TGTGCCAGCAGTGAAGAAGCGGGCTCCTACAATGAGCAGTTCTTC. Its protein is CASSEEAGSYNEQFF. The chain is built from TRBV6-1 and TRBJ2-1, with a possible D match to TRBD2 (6 bases). Germline CDR1 MNHNS, CDR2 SASEGT. V shed 1 base and J shed 0 bases, with 7 bases lying between them. The CDR3 totals 15 residues.

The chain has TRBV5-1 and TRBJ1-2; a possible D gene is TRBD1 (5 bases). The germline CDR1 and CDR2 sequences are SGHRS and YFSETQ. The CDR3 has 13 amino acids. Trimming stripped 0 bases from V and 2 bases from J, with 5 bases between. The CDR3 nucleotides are TGCGCCAGCAGCTTGGGACAGAACTATGGCTACACCTTC. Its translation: CASSLGQNYGYTF.

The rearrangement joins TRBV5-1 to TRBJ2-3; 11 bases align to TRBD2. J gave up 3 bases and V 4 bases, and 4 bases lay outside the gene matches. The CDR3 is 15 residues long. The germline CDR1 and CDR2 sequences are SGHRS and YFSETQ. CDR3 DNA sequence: TGCGCCAGCAGCGCACGACTAGCGGGGACAGATACGCAGTATTTT. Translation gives CASSARLAGTDTQYF.

The DNA of the CDR3 is TGCGCCAGCAGCTTTAGCGGGGGGTTCAATGAGCAGTTCTTC. It yields the protein CASSFSGGFNEQFF. V usage is TRBV5-1 and J usage is TRBJ2-1, with 10 bases identical to TRBD2. CDR3 size: 14 residues. Trimming cost V 2 bases and J 6 bases; bases outside gene matches: 2. CDR1 is SGHRS and CDR2 is YFSETQ in the germline V gene.